The subject of this entry is one T cell receptor beta chain. This sample stems from a study of blood T cell repertoires in COVID-19. The CDR3 sequence is 18 residues long. V dropped 4 bases and J dropped 3; count of bases not matched to a gene: 17. Per germline, CDR1 SGHTS and CDR2 YDEGEE. Sequencing was performed with immunoSEQ multiplex PCR; in TCRdb, only in-frame clones are kept and a portion is missing. The sample has about 74,000 clones, around 78% seen once. The source is a human donor in a cohort sampled during active COVID-19. The chain recombines TRBV5-8 with TRBJ2-7, with TRBD2 matching 9 bases. The sequencing input was peripheral blood. CDR3 sequence: CASSISWGLAGPIYEQYF. Here the CDR3 DNA reads TGTGCCAGCAGCATCTCTTGGGGCCTAGCGGGACCCATCTACGAGCAGTACTTC. The whole variable domain, remainder taken from reference TRBV5-8 and TRBJ2-7, is EAGVTQSPTHLIKTRGQQATLRCSPISGHTSVYWYQQALGLGLQFLLWYDEGEERNRGNFPPRFSGRQFPNYSSELNVNALELEDSALYLCASSISWGLAGPIYEQYFGPGTRLTVT.